The rows below give T cell receptor beta chains drawn from one sample of a study of T-cell reconstitution after alpha-beta-depleted transplantation in children. TCRdb used MiXCR to reprocess the PCR reads, holding one entry per CDR3 protein. The sample lists hundreds of thousands of distinct CDR3 sequences; 8% to 11% were seen once. The sample in question was PBMCs from the stem cell graft donor, obtained from the stem cell graft. The receptors shown here come from a human donor who donated a stem cell graft to a child with acute myeloid leukemia. The CDR3 runs from the conserved cysteine through the conserved F or W. The D gene is left open where the match is weak. Size tells how often a clone was seen (once, few, many) or the class of an expanded clone, and some rows leave it out.

V gene: TRBV28; J gene: TRBJ1-6; D gene: TRBD1; clone size: few; CDR3 DNA: TGTGCCAGCAGTTATTTGACAGGGAATAATTCACCCCTCCACTTT; CDR3 protein: CASSYLTGNNSPLHF
V gene: TRBV7-2; J gene: TRBJ1-4; D gene: TRBD1; clone size: many; CDR3 DNA: TGTGCCAGCAGCTTAGGACAGGGGGAAGAAAAACTGTTTTTT; CDR3 protein: CASSLGQGEEKLFF
V gene: TRBV5-1; J gene: TRBJ1-2; D gene: -; clone size: few; CDR3 DNA: TGCGCCAGCGCTCGAACGGGACCGATGGAGCCCTATGGGGATGGCTACACCTTC; CDR3 protein: CASARTGPMEPYGDGYTF
V gene: TRBV20-1; J gene: TRBJ2-3; D gene: TRBD2; clone size: -; CDR3 DNA: TGCAGTGCGCCGAGGCCTCTGACTAGCGGGAGCACAGATACGCAGTATTTT; CDR3 protein: CSAPRPLTSGSTDTQYF
V gene: TRBV21-1; J gene: TRBJ2-3; D gene: -; clone size: few; CDR3 DNA: TGTGCCAGCAGGTACAGGAGCACAGATACGCAGTATTTT; CDR3 protein: CASRYRSTDTQYF
V gene: TRBV5-5; J gene: TRBJ2-4; D gene: -; clone size: few; CDR3 DNA: TGTGCCAGCAGCTTGACGGACATTCAGTACTTC; CDR3 protein: CASSLTDIQYF
V gene: TRBV12-3/TRBV12-4; J gene: TRBJ2-2; D gene: TRBD1; clone size: few; CDR3 DNA: TGTGCCAGCAGGGGCGGACAGGGGAACACCGGGGAGCTGTTTTTT; CDR3 protein: CASRGGQGNTGELFF
V gene: TRBV29-1; J gene: TRBJ2-1; D gene: TRBD1; clone size: many; CDR3 DNA: TGCAGCGTTGAAGGAGGGACAGGGGTGGATGAGCAGTTCTTC; CDR3 protein: CSVEGGTGVDEQFF
V gene: TRBV18; J gene: TRBJ1-2; D gene: -; clone size: few; CDR3 DNA: TGTGCCAGCTCACCGTCCCCAGGGGACTATGGCTACACCTTC; CDR3 protein: CASSPSPGDYGYTF
V gene: TRBV3-1; J gene: TRBJ2-1; D gene: -; clone size: -; CDR3 DNA: TGTGCCAGCAGTAGGGTTTGGAATGAGCAGTTCTTC; CDR3 protein: CASSRVWNEQFF
V gene: TRBV2; J gene: TRBJ2-2; D gene: -; clone size: few; CDR3 DNA: TGTGCCAGCAGCCCTTACCGGGACGGGGAGCTGTTTTTT; CDR3 protein: CASSPYRDGELFF
V gene: TRBV6-5; J gene: TRBJ2-7; D gene: -; clone size: once; CDR3 DNA: TGTGCCAGCAGTTACTCAGGGGAGGCGGACTCCTACGAGCAGTACTTC; CDR3 protein: CASSYSGEADSYEQYF
V gene: TRBV15; J gene: TRBJ2-7; D gene: -; clone size: few; CDR3 DNA: TGTGCCACCAGCAGAGGAAAGACAGGTTACGAGCAGTACTTC; CDR3 protein: CATSRGKTGYEQYF
V gene: TRBV10-3; J gene: TRBJ2-1; D gene: -; clone size: few; CDR3 DNA: TGTGCCATCAAGGGGGGAAGCTCCTACAATGAGCAGTTCTTC; CDR3 protein: CAIKGGSSYNEQFF
V gene: TRBV10-3; J gene: TRBJ2-6; D gene: -; clone size: few; CDR3 DNA: TGTGCCATCACCGAGGAAAGCTCTGGGGCCAACGTCCTGACTTTC; CDR3 protein: CAITEESSGANVLTF
V gene: TRBV5-1; J gene: TRBJ2-1; D gene: -; clone size: many; CDR3 DNA: TGCGCCAGCAGCTTGGCCTTGGGTCTTCCGCGGAATGAGCAGTTCTTC; CDR3 protein: CASSLALGLPRNEQFF
V gene: TRBV11-2; J gene: TRBJ2-1; D gene: -; clone size: many; CDR3 DNA: TGTGCCAGCAGCTCCGGGACCGACAATGAGCAGTTCTTC; CDR3 protein: CASSSGTDNEQFF
V gene: TRBV15; J gene: TRBJ2-5; D gene: TRBD2; clone size: -; CDR3 DNA: TGTGCCACCAGCAGAGAAACTAGCGGGCAAGAGACCCAGTACTTC; CDR3 protein: CATSRETSGQETQYF
V gene: TRBV30; J gene: TRBJ2-2; D gene: -; clone size: few; CDR3 DNA: TGTGCCTGGAGTGTAACTCCTGGGGAGCTGTTTTTT; CDR3 protein: CAWSVTPGELFF
V gene: TRBV6-5; J gene: TRBJ1-2; D gene: -; clone size: many; CDR3 DNA: TGTGCCAGCAGTTACGGGAAGGAGCCTAACTATGGCTACACCTTC; CDR3 protein: CASSYGKEPNYGYTF
V gene: TRBV5-1; J gene: TRBJ2-3; D gene: -; clone size: -; CDR3 DNA: TGCGCCAGCAGCTTGGCGTGGAGCGCAGATACGCAGTATTTT; CDR3 protein: CASSLAWSADTQYF
V gene: TRBV28; J gene: TRBJ1-5; D gene: -; clone size: once; CDR3 DNA: TGTGCCAGCAGTGCCGGGACTAATAGCAATCAGCCCCAGCATTTT; CDR3 protein: CASSAGTNSNQPQHF
V gene: TRBV12-3/TRBV12-4; J gene: TRBJ1-4; D gene: TRBD1; clone size: -; CDR3 DNA: TGTGCCAGCACCGCCGGGACAGGAGAAAAACTGTTTTTT; CDR3 protein: CASTAGTGEKLFF
V gene: TRBV11-2; J gene: TRBJ2-2; D gene: TRBD1; clone size: few; CDR3 DNA: TGTGCCAGCAGCCACTCGTCCGGGACAGCGTCCTACACCGGGGAGCTGTTTTTT; CDR3 protein: CASSHSSGTASYTGELFF
V gene: TRBV18; J gene: TRBJ2-1; D gene: -; clone size: -; CDR3 DNA: TGTGCCAGCTCACTCCCGGGACCGACCTACAATGAGCAGTTCTTC; CDR3 protein: CASSLPGPTYNEQFF
V gene: TRBV28; J gene: TRBJ2-7; D gene: -; clone size: few; CDR3 DNA: TGTGCCAGCAGTTTGTGGGCTAACGAATACGAGCAGTACTTC; CDR3 protein: CASSLWANEYEQYF
V gene: TRBV6-2/TRBV6-3; J gene: TRBJ2-3; D gene: -; clone size: many; CDR3 DNA: TGTGCCAGCAGTTACTCGATGTCAGAACTCACAGATACGCAGTATTTT; CDR3 protein: CASSYSMSELTDTQYF
V gene: TRBV10-3; J gene: TRBJ1-1; D gene: TRBD1; clone size: -; CDR3 DNA: TGTGCCATCAGCCCGGGACAGGGAGTGGAGAGGACTGAAGCTTTCTTT; CDR3 protein: CAISPGQGVERTEAFF
V gene: TRBV20-1; J gene: TRBJ1-1; D gene: -; clone size: -; CDR3 DNA: TGCAGTGCTAGCGGACCGACCGGCGGAGGGTATGCTTTCTTT; CDR3 protein: CSASGPTGGGYAFF
V gene: TRBV30; J gene: TRBJ2-5; D gene: -; clone size: -; CDR3 DNA: TGTGCCTGGAGTCAGGGTCGGGGACAAGAGACCCAGTACTTC; CDR3 protein: CAWSQGRGQETQYF
V gene: TRBV6-2/TRBV6-3; J gene: TRBJ2-1; D gene: TRBD2; clone size: many; CDR3 DNA: TGTGCCAGCAGTTACCCGGGGGGGTCCTACAATGAGCAGTTCTTC; CDR3 protein: CASSYPGGSYNEQFF
V gene: TRBV4-3; J gene: TRBJ2-1; D gene: TRBD1; clone size: few; CDR3 DNA: TGCGCCAGCAGCCAAGAGGTGGGGACAGGGTATGAGCAGTTCTTC; CDR3 protein: CASSQEVGTGYEQFF
V gene: TRBV20-1; J gene: TRBJ2-3; D gene: -; clone size: -; CDR3 DNA: TGCAGTGCTCTTTTGTCGGATACGCAGTATTTT; CDR3 protein: CSALLSDTQYF
V gene: TRBV7-9; J gene: TRBJ2-7; D gene: -; clone size: -; CDR3 DNA: TGTGCCAGCAGCTACGGACCATTAAACGTCTACGAGCAGTACTTC; CDR3 protein: CASSYGPLNVYEQYF
V gene: TRBV6-5; J gene: TRBJ2-7; D gene: -; clone size: -; CDR3 DNA: TGTGCCAGCAGTTACTCGCCGACAGGCGGTTACGAGCAGTACTTC; CDR3 protein: CASSYSPTGGYEQYF
V gene: TRBV20-1; J gene: TRBJ2-1; D gene: TRBD2; clone size: many; CDR3 DNA: TGCAGTGCTCTCGGGACTAGCGGTAATGAGCAGTTCTTC; CDR3 protein: CSALGTSGNEQFF